One and the same sample provided the 19 T cell receptor beta chains below, sequenced in a study of shared clonotypes between healthy human individuals. The naive CD8 fraction comprised CD45RO-negative cells positively selected for CCR7 and excluded terminally differentiated effector memory CD45RA+ cells. Data came from immunoSEQ multiplex PCR; TCRdb stores just in-frame clones and leaves some out. The repertoire holds some 2 million clones, with just under 95% as singletons. The source material was naive CD8+ T cells sorted from blood. These receptors were taken from a young man in good health.

This clone is a singleton in its sample. This sequence joins TRBV6-1 and TRBJ2-7, with D possibly TRBD1 on 5 matching bases. The ends were cut back, 4 bases at V and 0 bases at J, with 10 bases in the middle. This CDR3 has 14 residues. Germline CDR1 MNHNS, CDR2 SASEGT. CDR3 region: CASSVYRSSYEQYF. The CDR3 nucleotides are TGTGCCAGCAGTGTGTACAGGAGCTCCTACGAGCAGTACTTC.

This chain connects TRBV19 to TRBJ2-3; D gene unclear. Germline CDR1 reads LNHDA; CDR2 reads SQIVND (reference sequence). The V gene lost 5 bases and the J gene lost 0 bases, with 15 bases spanning the gap. The CDR3 spans 16 residues. CDR3 residues: CASSLPDGSSTDTQYF. The CDR3 DNA is TGTGCCAGTAGTCTCCCGGACGGATCTAGCACAGATACGCAGTATTTT.

The V and J genes are TRBV4-1 and TRBJ1-3; perhaps TRBD1 as D (6 bases). The CDR3 consists of 16 residues. V lost 3 bases and J lost 0, with 12 bases in between. CDR1 is MGHRA, CDR2 YSYEKL, per germline. CDR3 nucleotides: TGCGCCAGCAGCCAGAGGGGGGATAGCTCTGGAAACACCATATATTTT. This encodes CASSQRGDSSGNTIYF.

The V gene is TRBV7-2, the J gene TRBJ1-2; D is perhaps TRBD1 (5 bases). V lost 0 bases and J 6 bases, leaving 8 bases between the germline ends. Germline CDR1 SGHTA, CDR2 FQGNSA. The CDR3 spans 13 residues. CDR3 DNA sequence: TGTGCCAGCAGCTTAGCCAGGGTCGATGGCTACACCTTC. Translation gives CASSLARVDGYTF.

This sequence joins TRBV28 and TRBJ2-5; 8 bases agree with TRBD1. The CDR3 loop spans 14 amino acids. From germline, CDR1 is MDHEN and CDR2 SYDVKM. V was pared by 2 bases and J by 4 bases, with 3 bases of the junction left unmatched. In DNA form, the CDR3 reads TGTGCCAGCAGTTTAGCCAGGGGGCCAGAGACCCAGTACTTC. Residues: CASSLARGPETQYF.

Comments on this clone: Other DNA sequences in the sample encode the same CDR3. V gene TRBV9 combines with J gene TRBJ1-4; D is perhaps TRBD1 (5 bases). The CDR3 runs 14 residues. V lost 2 bases, J lost 4 bases, and 9 bases lay in between. Germline CDR1 SGDLS, CDR2 YYNGEE. CDR3 nucleotides: TGTGCCAGCAGCGTGGCAGGGCTTAATGAAAAACTGTTTTTT. It specifies CASSVAGLNEKLFF.

The rearrangement links TRBV6-1 to TRBJ2-1; D is unclear. This CDR3 comprises 15 residues. Trimming cost V 1 base and J 3 bases, with 10 bases left between them. The germline V gene has CDR1 MNHNS and CDR2 SASEGT. Here the CDR3 reads CASSEVLGYYNEQFF. The CDR3 DNA follows: TGTGCCAGCAGTGAAGTACTGGGCTACTACAATGAGCAGTTCTTC.

The gene calls are TRBV6-5 and TRBJ2-2; D is unresolved. CDR1 and CDR2 (germline): MNHEY, SVGAGI. V was clipped by 3 bases and J by 7 bases, with 9 bases between them. The CDR3 has 13 amino acids. This CDR3 is CASSYSVGGELFF. The CDR3 DNA sequence: TGTGCCAGCAGTTATTCCGTAGGCGGGGAGCTGTTTTTT.

Details on this clone: The same CDR3 also results from other DNA sequences found in this sample. J is TRBJ2-5 and V is TRBV9; either TRBD1 or TRBD2 may supply D (5 bases each). The CDR3 is 15 amino acids. V lost 1 base and J 5 bases, leaving 15 bases between the germline ends. Germline CDR1 SGDLS, CDR2 YYNGEE. The DNA of the CDR3 is TGTGCCAGCAGCGTAAGTGGGGGAGCCGGCGAGACCCAGTACTTC. Its translation: CASSVSGGAGETQYF.

This clone has only one observation. This chain uses TRBV19 with TRBJ2-3, with no clear D. Germline V CDR1 and CDR2: LNHDA, SQIVND (reference sequence). The CDR3 loop spans 14 amino acids. Trimming took off 5 bases at V and 6 bases at J, with 15 bases between the two ends. The CDR3 sequence is CASSGSDLEDTQYF. The CDR3 bases are TGTGCCAGTAGTGGGTCGGACCTCGAGGATACGCAGTATTTT. Together with reference TRBV19 and TRBJ2-3, the CDR3 gives the full variable domain: DGGITQSPKYLFRKEGQNVTLSCEQNLNHDAMYWYRQDPGQGLRLIYYSQIVNDFQKGDIAEGYSVSREKKESFPLTVTSAQKNPTAFYLCASSGSDLEDTQYFGPGTRLTVL.

This clone came up once. The genes are TRBV7-2 and TRBJ2-5; 11 bases align to TRBD2. Germline lookup yields CDR1 SGHTA and CDR2 FQGNSA. The CDR3 extends over 16 amino acids. V lost 3 bases and J lost 4; bases outside the gene matches: 7. The CDR3 sequence is CASSFLTSGVGETQYF. The CDR3 coding sequence is TGTGCCAGCAGCTTCTTGACTAGCGGGGTTGGAGAGACCCAGTACTTC.

A single count supports this clone. The chain combines TRBV30 with TRBJ2-7; D might be TRBD1 (6 bases). Germline V CDR1 and CDR2: GTSNPN, SVGIG (reference sequence). The germline V and J ends were trimmed by 4 bases and 3 bases, with 19 bases remaining between them. The length of the CDR3 is 15 residues. The chain's CDR3 is CAWTPPTGRGYEQYF. DNA of the CDR3: TGTGCCTGGACCCCTCCCACCGGCAGGGGCTACGAGCAGTACTTC.

Comments on this clone: Distinct nucleotide sequences in the sample also encode this CDR3. J is TRBJ2-7 and V is TRBV27; 7 nucleotides align to TRBD2. V dropped 4 bases and J dropped 3; count of bases not matched to a gene: 3. This CDR3 is 13 amino acids long. Germline values: CDR1 MNHEY, CDR2 SMNVEV (reference sequence). Here the CDR3 DNA reads TGTGCCAGCAGTTCTACGGGAGGCTACGAGCAGTACTTC. Amino acid sequence: CASSSTGGYEQYF.

The J gene is TRBJ1-1, the V gene TRBV19; 8 bases fit TRBD1. Germline values: CDR1 LNHDA, CDR2 SQIVND (reference sequence). Unmatched junction bases numbered 8, after V lost 4 bases and J lost 4 bases. This CDR3 has 15 amino acids. The CDR3 loop is CASSSRTGRFTEAFF. CDR3 DNA: TGTGCCAGTAGTAGCCGGACAGGGAGATTCACTGAAGCTTTCTTT.

For this clone: The same CDR3 arises from other DNA sequences in this sample as well. The rearrangement uses TRBV11-2 and TRBJ2-7, with D unclear. Germline V gene lookup returns CDR1 SGHAT and CDR2 FQNNGV. Deletions cut 5 bases from V and 0 bases from J, with 5 bases between. The CDR3 extends over 12 amino acids. CDR3 sequence (DNA): TGTGCCAGCAGCCTTGGCTCCTACGAGCAGTACTTC. Translation: CASSLGSYEQYF.

This clone was seen a single time. The chain uses TRBV11-2 and TRBJ2-4; 7 bases match TRBD1. Trimming at V came to 4 bases and at J to 8 bases, leaving 14 bases not matched to a gene. This CDR3 contains 16 residues. Germline V gene lookup returns CDR1 SGHAT and CDR2 FQNNGV. CDR3 DNA: TGTGCCAGCAGCTGGACCCCGACAGGGATGGGGGACATTCAGTACTTC. Translation gives CASSWTPTGMGDIQYF.

V and J are TRBV6-5 and TRBJ2-1; no clear D gene. CDR1 and CDR2 from the germline V gene are MNHEY and SVGAGI. The CDR3 is made up of 14 amino acids. V was trimmed by 2 bases and J by 5 bases, leaving 10 bases between them. DNA for the CDR3: TGTGCCAGCAGTTACAGGGTTGGCCACAATGAGCAGTTCTTC. The encoded protein is CASSYRVGHNEQFF.

This clone was observed once. This chain links TRBV5-4 with TRBJ1-2; D gene uncertain. The germline V gene has CDR1 SGHNT and CDR2 YYREEE (reference sequence). The V and J ends lost 4 bases and 6 bases respectively, with 13 bases between them. This CDR3 comprises 13 residues. The CDR3 DNA is TGTGCCAGCAGCGGAGGGAGTCTGGATGGCTACACCTTC. Its protein product is CASSGGSLDGYTF.

The J gene is TRBJ2-2, the V gene TRBV7-6, with D possibly matching TRBD1 (6 bases). Germline V gene sequence: CDR1 SGHVS, CDR2 FNYEAQ. The CDR3 loop spans 16 amino acids. V shed 0 bases and J shed 4 bases, with 12 bases lying between them. The CDR3 DNA follows: TGTGCCAGCAGCTTAGCCATCACAGGGCCCACCGGGGAGCTGTTTTTT. This gives the protein CASSLAITGPTGELFF.